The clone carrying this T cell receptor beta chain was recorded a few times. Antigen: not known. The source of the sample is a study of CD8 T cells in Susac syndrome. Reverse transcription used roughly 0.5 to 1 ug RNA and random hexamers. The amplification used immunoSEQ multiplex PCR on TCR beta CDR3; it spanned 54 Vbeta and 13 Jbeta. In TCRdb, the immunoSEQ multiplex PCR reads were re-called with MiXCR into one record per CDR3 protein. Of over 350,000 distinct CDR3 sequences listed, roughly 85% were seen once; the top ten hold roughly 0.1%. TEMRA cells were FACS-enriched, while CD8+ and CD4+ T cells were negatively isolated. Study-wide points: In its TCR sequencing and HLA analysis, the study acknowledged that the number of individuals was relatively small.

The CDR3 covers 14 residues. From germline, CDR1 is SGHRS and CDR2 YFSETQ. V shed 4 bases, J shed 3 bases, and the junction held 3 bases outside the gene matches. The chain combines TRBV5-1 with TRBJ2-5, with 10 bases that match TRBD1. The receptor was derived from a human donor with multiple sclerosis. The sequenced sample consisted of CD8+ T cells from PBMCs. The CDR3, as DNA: TGCGCCAGCAGCCCCGGGACAGGGGAAGAGACCCAGTACTTC. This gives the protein CASSPGTGEETQYF.